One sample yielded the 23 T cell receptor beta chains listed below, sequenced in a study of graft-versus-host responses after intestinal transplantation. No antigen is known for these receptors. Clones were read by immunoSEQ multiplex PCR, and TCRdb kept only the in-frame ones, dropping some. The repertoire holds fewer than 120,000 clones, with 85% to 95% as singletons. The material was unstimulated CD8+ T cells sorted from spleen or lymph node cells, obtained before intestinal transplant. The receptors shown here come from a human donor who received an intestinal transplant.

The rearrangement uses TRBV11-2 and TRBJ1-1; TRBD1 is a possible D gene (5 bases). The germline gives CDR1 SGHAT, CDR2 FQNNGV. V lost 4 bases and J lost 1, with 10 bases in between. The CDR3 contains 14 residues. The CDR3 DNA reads TGTGCCAGCAGCTCGGGACCGGGGAACACTGAAGCTTTCTTT. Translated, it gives CASSSGPGNTEAFF. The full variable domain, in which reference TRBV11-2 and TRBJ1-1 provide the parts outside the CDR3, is EAGVAQSPRYKIIEKRQSVAFWCNPISGHATLYWYQQILGQGPKLLIQFQNNGVVDDSQLPKDRFSAERLKGVDSTLKIQPAKLEDSAVYLCASSSGPGNTEAFFGQGTRLTVV.

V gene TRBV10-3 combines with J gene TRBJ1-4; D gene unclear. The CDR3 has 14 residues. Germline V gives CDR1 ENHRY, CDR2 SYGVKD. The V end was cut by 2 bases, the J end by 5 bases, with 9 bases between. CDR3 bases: TGTGCCATCAGTGAGGACACCCTCAATGAAAAACTGTTTTTT. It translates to CAISEDTLNEKLFF.

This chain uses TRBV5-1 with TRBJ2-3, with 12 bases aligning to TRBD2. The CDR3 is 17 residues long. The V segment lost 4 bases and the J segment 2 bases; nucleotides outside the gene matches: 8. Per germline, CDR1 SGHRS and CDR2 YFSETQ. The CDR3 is CASSGRRTSGTTDTQYF. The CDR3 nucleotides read TGCGCCAGCAGCGGACGTAGGACTAGCGGGACCACAGATACGCAGTATTTT.

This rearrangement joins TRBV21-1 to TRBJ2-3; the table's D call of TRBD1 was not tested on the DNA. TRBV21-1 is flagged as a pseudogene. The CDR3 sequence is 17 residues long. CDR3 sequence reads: CASSFYKTGTSTDTQYF. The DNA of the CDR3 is TGTGCCAGCAGCTTCTACAAGACAGGGACTAGCACAGATACGCAGTATTTT.

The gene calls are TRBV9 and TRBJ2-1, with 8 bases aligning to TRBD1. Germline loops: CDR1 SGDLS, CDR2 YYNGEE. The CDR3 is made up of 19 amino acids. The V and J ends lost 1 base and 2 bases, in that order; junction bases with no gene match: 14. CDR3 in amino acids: CASSVRPGGFKITYNEQFF. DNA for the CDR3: TGTGCCAGCAGCGTAAGGCCAGGGGGCTTCAAGATTACCTACAATGAGCAGTTCTTC.

The CDR3: CASSQEPKMNTEAFF. The DNA of the CDR3 is TGTGCCAGCAGCCAAGAGCCGAAAATGAACACTGAAGCTTTCTTT. The chain employs TRBV4-2 and TRBJ1-1; D unclear. Germline loops: CDR1 LGHNA, CDR2 YNFKEQ. The V end was cut by 0 bases, the J end by 0 bases, with 8 bases between. This CDR3 region has 15 residues.

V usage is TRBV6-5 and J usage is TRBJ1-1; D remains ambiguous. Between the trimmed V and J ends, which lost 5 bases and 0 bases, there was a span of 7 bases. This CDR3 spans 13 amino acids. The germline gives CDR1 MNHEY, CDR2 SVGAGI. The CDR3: CASSLILNTEAFF. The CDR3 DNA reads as TGTGCCAGCAGTCTCATCCTGAACACTGAAGCTTTCTTT.

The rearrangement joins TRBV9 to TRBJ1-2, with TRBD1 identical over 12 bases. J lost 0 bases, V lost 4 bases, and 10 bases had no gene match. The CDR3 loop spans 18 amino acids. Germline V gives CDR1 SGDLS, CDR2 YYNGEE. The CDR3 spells CASSPGGTGGPANYGYTF. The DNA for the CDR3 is TGTGCCAGCAGCCCAGGGGGGACAGGGGGCCCTGCTAACTATGGCTACACCTTC.

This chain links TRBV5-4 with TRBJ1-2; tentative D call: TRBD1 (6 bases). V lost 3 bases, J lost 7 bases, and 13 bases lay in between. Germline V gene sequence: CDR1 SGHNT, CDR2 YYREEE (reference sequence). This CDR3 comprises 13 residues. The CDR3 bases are TGTGCCAGCAGCTCAACAGGGTTCCGTGGCTACACCTTC. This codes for CASSSTGFRGYTF.

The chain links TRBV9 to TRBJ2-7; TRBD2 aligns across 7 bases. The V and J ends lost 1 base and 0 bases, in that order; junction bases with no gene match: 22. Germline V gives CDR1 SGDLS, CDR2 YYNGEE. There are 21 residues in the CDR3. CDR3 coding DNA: TGTGCCAGCAGCGTATTTCTGGGAACGGGAGGTCCCTCGAAAAGCTCCTACGAGCAGTACTTC. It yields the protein CASSVFLGTGGPSKSSYEQYF.

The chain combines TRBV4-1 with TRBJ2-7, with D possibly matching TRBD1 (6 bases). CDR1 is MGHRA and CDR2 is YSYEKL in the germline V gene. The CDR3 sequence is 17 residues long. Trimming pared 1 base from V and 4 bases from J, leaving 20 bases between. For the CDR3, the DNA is TGCGCCAGCAGCCAAGTTAATGGGGTAGGACAGCTTTACGAGCAGTACTTC. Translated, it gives CASSQVNGVGQLYEQYF.

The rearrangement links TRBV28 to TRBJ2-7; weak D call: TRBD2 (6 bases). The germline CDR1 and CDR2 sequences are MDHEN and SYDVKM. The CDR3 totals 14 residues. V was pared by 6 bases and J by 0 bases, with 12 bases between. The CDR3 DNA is TGTGCCAGCAGCCTGACGACTAGCTCCTACGAGCAGTACTTC. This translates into CASSLTTSSYEQYF.

CDR3 nucleotides: TGCGCCAGCAGCCCAAAAGGGGGGACTAGCGGCCAATACAATGAGCAGTTCTTC. Its protein product is CASSPKGGTSGQYNEQFF. The rearrangement joins TRBV5-1 to TRBJ2-1, with 11 bases fitting TRBD2. V lost 4 bases and J lost 4; bases outside the gene matches: 13. Germline values: CDR1 SGHRS, CDR2 YFSETQ. CDR3 length equals 18 residues. The complete variable domain, with remaining parts taken from reference TRBV5-1 and TRBJ2-1, reads KAGVTQTPRYLIKTRGQQVTLSCSPISGHRSVSWYQQTPGQGLQFLFEYFSETQRNKGNFPGRFSGRQFSNSRSEMNVSTLELGDSALYLCASSPKGGTSGQYNEQFFGPGTRLTVL.

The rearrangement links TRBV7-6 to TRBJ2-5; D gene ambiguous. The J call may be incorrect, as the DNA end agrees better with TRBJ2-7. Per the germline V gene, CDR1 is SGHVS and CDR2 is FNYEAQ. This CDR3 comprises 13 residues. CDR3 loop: CASSLEPIYEQYF. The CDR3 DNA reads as TGTGCCAGCAGCTTAGAACCGATCTACGAGCAGTACTTC.

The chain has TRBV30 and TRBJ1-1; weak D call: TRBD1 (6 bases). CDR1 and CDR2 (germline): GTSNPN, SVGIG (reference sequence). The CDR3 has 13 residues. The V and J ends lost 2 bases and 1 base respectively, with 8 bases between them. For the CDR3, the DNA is TGTGCCTGGAGTCAAGGGGGGAACACTGAAGCTTTCTTT. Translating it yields CAWSQGGNTEAFF. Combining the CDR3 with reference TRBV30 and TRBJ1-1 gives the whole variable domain SQTIHQWPATLVQPVGSPLSLECTVEGTSNPNLYWYRQAAGRGLQLLFYSVGIGQISSEVPQNLSASRPQDRQFILSSKKLLLSDSGFYLCAWSQGGNTEAFFGQGTRLTVV.

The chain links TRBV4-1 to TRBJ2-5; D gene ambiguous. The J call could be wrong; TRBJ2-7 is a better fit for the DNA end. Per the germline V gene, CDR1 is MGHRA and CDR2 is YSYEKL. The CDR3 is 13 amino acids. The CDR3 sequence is CASSQDVWREQYF. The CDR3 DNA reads TGCGCCAGCAGCCAAGATGTGTGGCGCGAGCAGTACTTC.

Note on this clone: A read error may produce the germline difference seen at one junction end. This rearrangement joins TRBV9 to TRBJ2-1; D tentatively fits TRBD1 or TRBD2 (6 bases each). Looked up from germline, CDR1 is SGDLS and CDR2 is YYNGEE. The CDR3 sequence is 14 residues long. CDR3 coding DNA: TGTGCCAGCAGCTCCGGAGGGGGAGGACGCCGCTTGGTCTTC. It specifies CASSSGGGGRRLVF.

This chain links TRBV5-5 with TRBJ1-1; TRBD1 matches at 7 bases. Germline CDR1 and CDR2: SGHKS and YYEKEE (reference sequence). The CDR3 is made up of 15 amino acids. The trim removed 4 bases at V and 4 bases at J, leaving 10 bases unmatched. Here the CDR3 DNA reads TGTGCCAGCAGCCCCCAGACAGGGTGGGGCACTGAAGCTTTCTTT. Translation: CASSPQTGWGTEAFF. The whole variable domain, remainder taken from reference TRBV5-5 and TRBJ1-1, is DAGVTQSPTHLIKTRGQQVTLRCSPISGHKSVSWYQQVLGQGPQFIFQYYEKEERGRGNFPDRFSARQFPNYSSELNVNALLLGDSALYLCASSPQTGWGTEAFFGQGTRLTVV.

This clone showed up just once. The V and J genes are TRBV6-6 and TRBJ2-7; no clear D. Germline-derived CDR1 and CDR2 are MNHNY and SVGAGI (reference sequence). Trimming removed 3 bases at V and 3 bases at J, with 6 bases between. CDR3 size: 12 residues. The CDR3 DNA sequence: TGTGCCAGCAGTTATGCCGACTACGAGCAGTACTTC. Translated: CASSYADYEQYF.

The CDR3, as DNA: TGTGCCAGTAGTCCCACGGGGGCTACAGATACGCAGTATTTT. This translates into CASSPTGATDTQYF. The chain carries TRBV19 and TRBJ2-3; D may be TRBD1 or TRBD2 (6 bases each). Germline V gene data show CDR1 as LNHDA and CDR2 as SQIVND (reference sequence). The length of the CDR3 is 14 residues. V was clipped by 5 bases and J by 3 bases, with 12 bases between them.

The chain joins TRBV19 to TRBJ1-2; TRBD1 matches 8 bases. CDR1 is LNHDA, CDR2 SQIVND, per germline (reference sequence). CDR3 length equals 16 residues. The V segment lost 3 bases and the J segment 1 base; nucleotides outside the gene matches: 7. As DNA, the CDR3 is TGTGCCAGTAGTATTTGGCAGGGGGCTGTTAACTATGGCTACACCTTC. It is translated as CASSIWQGAVNYGYTF.

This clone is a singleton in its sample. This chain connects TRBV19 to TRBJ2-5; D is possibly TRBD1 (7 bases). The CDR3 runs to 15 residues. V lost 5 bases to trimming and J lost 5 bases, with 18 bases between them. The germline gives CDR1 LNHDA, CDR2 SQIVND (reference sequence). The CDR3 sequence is CASSPSGGGRETQYF. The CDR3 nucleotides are TGTGCCAGTAGTCCAAGCGGAGGGGGCAGGGAGACCCAGTACTTC.

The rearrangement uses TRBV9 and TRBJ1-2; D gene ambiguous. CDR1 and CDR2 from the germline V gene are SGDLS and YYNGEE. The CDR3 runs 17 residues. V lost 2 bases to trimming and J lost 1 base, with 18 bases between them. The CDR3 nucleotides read TGTGCCAGCAGCGTCTCAAAGACGGAGAATGATAACTATGGCTACACCTTC. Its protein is CASSVSKTENDNYGYTF. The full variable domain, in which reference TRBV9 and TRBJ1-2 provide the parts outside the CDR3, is DSGVTQTPKHLITATGQRVTLRCSPRSGDLSVYWYQQSLDQGLQFLIQYYNGEERAKGNILERFSAQQFPDLHSELNLSSLELGDSALYFCASSVSKTENDNYGYTFGSGTRLTVV.